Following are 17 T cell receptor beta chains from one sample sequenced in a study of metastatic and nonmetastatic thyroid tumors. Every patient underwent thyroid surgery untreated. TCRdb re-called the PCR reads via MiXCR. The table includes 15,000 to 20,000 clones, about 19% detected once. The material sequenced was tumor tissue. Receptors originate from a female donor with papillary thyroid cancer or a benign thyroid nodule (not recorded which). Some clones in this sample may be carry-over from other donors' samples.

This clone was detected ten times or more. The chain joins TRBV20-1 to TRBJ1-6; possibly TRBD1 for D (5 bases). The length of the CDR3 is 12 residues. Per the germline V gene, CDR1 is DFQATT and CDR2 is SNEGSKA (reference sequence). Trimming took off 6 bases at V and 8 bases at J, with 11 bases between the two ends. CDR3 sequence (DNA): TGCAGTGCCCACCTGGGGGATTCACCCCTCCACTTT. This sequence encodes CSAHLGDSPLHF.

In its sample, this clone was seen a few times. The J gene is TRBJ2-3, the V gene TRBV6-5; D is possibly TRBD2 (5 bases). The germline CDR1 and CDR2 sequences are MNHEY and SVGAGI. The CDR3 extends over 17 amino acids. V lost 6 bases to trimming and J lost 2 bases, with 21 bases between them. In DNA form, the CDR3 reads TGTGCCAGCAGCCCCGGGATAGCCGGATGCCCCACAGATACGCAGTATTTT. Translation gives CASSPGIAGCPTDTQYF.

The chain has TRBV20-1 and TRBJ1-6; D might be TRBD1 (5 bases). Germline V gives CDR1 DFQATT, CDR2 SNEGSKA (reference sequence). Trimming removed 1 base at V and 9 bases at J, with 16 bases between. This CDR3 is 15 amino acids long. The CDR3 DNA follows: TGCAGTGCTAGAGGCCAAGGGGAGGATCGTTCACCCCTCCACTTT. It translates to CSARGQGEDRSPLHF.

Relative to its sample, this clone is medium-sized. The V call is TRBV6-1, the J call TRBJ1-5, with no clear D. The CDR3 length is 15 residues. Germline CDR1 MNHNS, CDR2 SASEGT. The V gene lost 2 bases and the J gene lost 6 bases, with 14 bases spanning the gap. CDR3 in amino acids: CASSEREALGQPQHF. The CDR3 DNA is TGTGCCAGCAGTGAACGGGAGGCCTTGGGTCAGCCCCAGCATTTT.

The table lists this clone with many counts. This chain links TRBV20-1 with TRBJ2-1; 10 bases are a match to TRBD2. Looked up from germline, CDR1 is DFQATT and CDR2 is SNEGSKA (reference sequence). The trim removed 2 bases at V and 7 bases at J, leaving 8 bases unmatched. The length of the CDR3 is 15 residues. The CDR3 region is CSARSSSGSRNEQFF. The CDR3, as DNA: TGCAGTGCTAGATCCTCTAGCGGGAGTCGGAATGAGCAGTTCTTC.

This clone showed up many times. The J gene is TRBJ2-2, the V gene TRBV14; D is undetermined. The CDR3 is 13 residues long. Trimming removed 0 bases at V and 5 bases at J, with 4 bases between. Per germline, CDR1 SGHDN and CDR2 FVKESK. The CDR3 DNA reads TGTGCCAGCAGCCAAGAATGGACCGGGGAGCTGTTTTTT. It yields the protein CASSQEWTGELFF.

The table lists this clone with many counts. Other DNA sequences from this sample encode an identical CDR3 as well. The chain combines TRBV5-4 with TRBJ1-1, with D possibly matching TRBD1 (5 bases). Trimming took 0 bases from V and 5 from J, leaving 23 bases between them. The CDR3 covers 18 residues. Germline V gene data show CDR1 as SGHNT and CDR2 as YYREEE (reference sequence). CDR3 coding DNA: TGTGCCAGCAGCTTGGAGAGGTTCCGTTCAGGGCCGCCGACTGAAGCTTTCTTT. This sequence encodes CASSLERFRSGPPTEAFF.

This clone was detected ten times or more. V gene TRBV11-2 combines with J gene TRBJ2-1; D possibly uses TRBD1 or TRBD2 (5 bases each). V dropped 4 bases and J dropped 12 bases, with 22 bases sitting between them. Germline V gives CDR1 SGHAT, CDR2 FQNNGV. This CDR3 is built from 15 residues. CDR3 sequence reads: CASSYIPGRRRVQFF. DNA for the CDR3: TGTGCCAGCAGCTACATCCCGGGGCGACGTCGCGTGCAGTTCTTC.

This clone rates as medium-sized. The CDR3 nucleotides read TGTGCCAGTAGTATTGGGACAGGGAGATACGAGCAGTACTTC. Its protein is CASSIGTGRYEQYF. The chain has TRBV19 and TRBJ2-7, with 9 nucleotides matching TRBD1. The junction had 4 bases not matched to a gene; V was cut back by 3 bases and J by 4 bases. The CDR3 loop spans 14 amino acids. Germline V gene sequence: CDR1 LNHDA, CDR2 SQIVND (reference sequence).

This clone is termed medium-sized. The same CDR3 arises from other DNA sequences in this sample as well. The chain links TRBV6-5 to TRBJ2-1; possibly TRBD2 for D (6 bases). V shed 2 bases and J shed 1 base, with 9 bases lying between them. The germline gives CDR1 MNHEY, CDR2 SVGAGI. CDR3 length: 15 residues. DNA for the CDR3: TGTGCCAGCAGTTACGGCGCGGGGTCCTACAATGAGCAGTTCTTC. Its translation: CASSYGAGSYNEQFF.

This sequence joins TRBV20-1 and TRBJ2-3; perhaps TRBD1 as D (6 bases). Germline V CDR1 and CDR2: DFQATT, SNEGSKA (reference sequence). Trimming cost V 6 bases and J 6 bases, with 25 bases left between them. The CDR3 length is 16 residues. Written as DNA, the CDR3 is TGCAGTGCCCCGACGTACAGGTCAGGGGCCACGGATACGCAGTATTTT. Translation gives CSAPTYRSGATDTQYF.

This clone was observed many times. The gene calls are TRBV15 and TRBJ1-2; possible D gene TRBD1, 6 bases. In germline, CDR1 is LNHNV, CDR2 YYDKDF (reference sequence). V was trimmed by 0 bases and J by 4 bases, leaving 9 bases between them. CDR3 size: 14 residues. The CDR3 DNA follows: TGTGCCACCAGCAGAGATCAGGGGACCTATGGCTACACCTTC. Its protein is CATSRDQGTYGYTF.

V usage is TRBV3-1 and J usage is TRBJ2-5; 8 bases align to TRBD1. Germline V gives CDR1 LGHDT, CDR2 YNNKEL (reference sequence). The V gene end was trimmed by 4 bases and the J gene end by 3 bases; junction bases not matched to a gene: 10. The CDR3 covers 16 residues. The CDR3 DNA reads TGTGCCAGCAGCCCGCGATCGGACAGGGACGAAGAGACCCAGTACTTC. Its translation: CASSPRSDRDEETQYF.

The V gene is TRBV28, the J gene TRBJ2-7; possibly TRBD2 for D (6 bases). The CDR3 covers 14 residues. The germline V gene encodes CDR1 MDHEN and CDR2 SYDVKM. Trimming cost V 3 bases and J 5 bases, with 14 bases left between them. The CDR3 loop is CASSFSGGINEQYF. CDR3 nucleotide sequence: TGTGCCAGCAGTTTTAGCGGAGGGATCAACGAGCAGTACTTC.

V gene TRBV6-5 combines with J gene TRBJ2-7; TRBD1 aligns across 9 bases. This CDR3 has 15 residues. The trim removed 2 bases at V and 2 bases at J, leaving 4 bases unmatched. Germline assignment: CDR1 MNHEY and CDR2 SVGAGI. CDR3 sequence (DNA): TGTGCCAGCAGTTACAGCCGGACAGGGGCCTACGAGCAGTACTTC. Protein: CASSYSRTGAYEQYF.

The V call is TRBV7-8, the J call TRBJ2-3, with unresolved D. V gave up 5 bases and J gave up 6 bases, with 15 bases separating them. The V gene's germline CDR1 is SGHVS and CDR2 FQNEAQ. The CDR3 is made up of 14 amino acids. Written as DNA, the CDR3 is TGTGCCAGCAGCGTAGTTGGCTTTCACGATACGCAGTATTTT. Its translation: CASSVVGFHDTQYF.

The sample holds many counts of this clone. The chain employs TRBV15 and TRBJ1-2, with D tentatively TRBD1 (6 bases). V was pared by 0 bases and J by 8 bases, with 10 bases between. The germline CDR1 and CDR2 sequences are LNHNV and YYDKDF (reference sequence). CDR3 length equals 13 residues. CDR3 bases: TGTGCCACCAGCAGAGATAGGGGGAAAGGCTACACCTTC. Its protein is CATSRDRGKGYTF.